The T cell receptor (beta chain) described here comes from a study of a mutant IDH1 vaccine in newly diagnosed glioma. At the level of the study: Initiation of the vaccine course occurred 4-6 weeks after radiotherapy alone, or alongside temozolomide cycles. Overall study findings and caveats: Patients showed vaccine-induced immune responses at a rate of more than 80%.

The CDR3 length is 14 residues. Germline V gene lookup returns CDR1 SEHNR and CDR2 FQNEAQ (reference sequence). V lost 4 bases and J 2 bases, leaving 11 bases between the germline ends. TCRdb keeps only in-frame clones here, not all; method: immunoSEQ multiplex PCR. The sample consists of approximately 34,000 clones, more than 70% of them appearing once. A word on this clone: The antigen is undetermined.

This sample's time point: week 47, end of study. Doses consisted of 300 ug of mutant IDH1 20-mer peptide each, paired with topical imiquimod. There were new WHO grade 3 or 4 astrocytomas in the donors, and these were IDH1-mutant and ATRX-lost. This sequence originates from a man aged 35 to 55 with glioma. The V and J genes are TRBV7-9 and TRBJ1-1; D call uncertain. Sequencing used PBMCs, obtained from a glioma patient whose treatment included an IDH1 peptide vaccine. The CDR3 DNA sequence: TGTGCCAGCAGCTCGACGGGGATAAACACTGAAGCTTTCTTT. As protein: CASSSTGINTEAFF.